Shown below are 18 T cell receptor beta chains from a single sample sequenced in a study of T cells in Graves' hyperthyroidism and ophthalmopathy. TCR beta CDR3 sequences were amplified from RNA transcripts. TCR CDR3 regions were first amplified by RT-PCR with HTBI primers. TCRdb reanalysed the multiplex PCR reads using MiXCR and keeps one entry per CDR3 protein. The sample lists about 290,000 distinct CDR3 sequences; more than 10% were seen once. Input material: blood. These TCRs come from a woman aged 25 to 39 with Graves' hyperthyroidism that later progressed to Graves' ophthalmopathy.

The rearrangement joins TRBV5-6 to TRBJ1-3; D is possibly TRBD1 (6 bases). Per the germline V gene, CDR1 is SGHDT and CDR2 is YYEEEE. The CDR3 is 16 residues long. Between the trimmed V and J ends, which lost 2 bases and 2 bases, there was a span of 14 bases. In DNA form, the CDR3 reads TGTGCCAGCAGCTTTGGCCTTACAGGGCCTGGAAACACCATATATTTT. Protein sequence: CASSFGLTGPGNTIYF. The whole variable domain, remainder taken from reference TRBV5-6 and TRBJ1-3, is DAGVTQSPTHLIKTRGQQVTLRCSPKSGHDTVSWYQQALGQGPQFIFQYYEEEERQRGNFPDRFSGHQFPNYSSELNVNALLLGDSALYLCASSFGLTGPGNTIYFGEGSWLTVV.

In this sample, this clonotype turned up many times. The rearrangement joins TRBV11-3 to TRBJ2-1; TRBD2 aligns across 11 bases. Germline CDR1 and CDR2: SGHNT and YENEEA. The CDR3 sequence is 16 residues long. The V gene end was trimmed by 5 bases and the J gene end by 1 base; junction bases not matched to a gene: 4. CDR3 in DNA: TGTGCCAGCAGCGCGGGACTAGCGGTTTCCTACAATGAGCAGTTCTTC. Translation gives CASSAGLAVSYNEQFF.

This clonotype was observed a handful of times. One end of the junction fails to match germline, which may point to a read error. This chain uses TRBV6-2 or TRBV6-3 with TRBJ2-2; a possible D gene is TRBD2 (5 bases). From germline, CDR1 is MNHEY and CDR2 SVGEGT. This CDR3 is 20 amino acids long. For the CDR3, the DNA is TGTGCCAGCAGTTACCACCCGGCCGATATAGCGCTCGCGAACACCAGGGAGCTGTTTTTT. This gives the protein CASSYHPADIALANTRELFF.

As for this clonotype: A read error may be the cause here, since a much bigger clone is one base away. V is TRBV27 and J is TRBJ1-2; no definite D call. CDR1 is MNHEY, CDR2 SMNVEV, per germline (reference sequence). The CDR3 covers 13 residues. CDR3 protein: CTSSYGSNYGYTF. DNA for the CDR3: TGTACCAGCAGCTACGGGTCGAACTATGGCTACACCTTC.

This clonotype was seen at least ten times. This chain joins TRBV11-2 and TRBJ2-5; D is perhaps TRBD2 (5 bases). There are 14 residues in the CDR3. The germline V gene has CDR1 SGHAT and CDR2 FQNNGV. V shed 5 bases and J shed 4 bases, with 14 bases lying between them. The CDR3 coding sequence is TGTGCCAGCAGCGCGTTAGCGAACGGAGAGACCCAGTACTTC. Translation gives CASSALANGETQYF.

The gene calls are TRBV11-2 and TRBJ1-6; tentative D call: TRBD1 (5 bases). Germline V gives CDR1 SGHAT, CDR2 FQNNGV. This CDR3 is 13 amino acids long. The V end lost 3 bases, the J end lost 7 bases, and 7 bases lay between the germline ends. The CDR3 nucleotides are TGTGCCAGCAGCTTCCCAGGGAATTCACCCCTCCACTTT. Translating it yields CASSFPGNSPLHF.

This clonotype was counted at least ten times. This rearrangement joins TRBV11-2 to TRBJ2-1, with D possibly matching TRBD1 (5 bases). CDR1 is SGHAT, CDR2 FQNNGV, per germline. The V end lost 6 bases, the J end lost 9 bases, and 18 bases lay between the germline ends. The CDR3 is 14 amino acids. CDR3 in DNA: TGTGCCAGCAGTCAATACATGGGGCAGGGTGAGCAGTTCTTC. This gives the protein CASSQYMGQGEQFF.

A single count supports this clonotype. The chain combines TRBV12-3 or TRBV12-4 with TRBJ2-3; TRBD2 matches at 7 bases. Trimming took 2 bases from V and 2 from J; bases not matched to a gene: 1. The CDR3 runs 14 residues. CDR3 sequence (DNA): TGTGCCAGCAGTTTACTAGCGGACACAGATACGCAGTATTTT. This translates into CASSLLADTDTQYF.

This clonotype appeared many times. The chain carries TRBV6-1 and TRBJ1-2; D uncertain. Germline CDR1 reads MNHNS; CDR2 reads SASEGT. The CDR3 extends over 14 amino acids. The V end lost 3 bases, the J end lost 2 bases, and 10 bases lay between the germline ends. CDR3 residues: CASSDPRGNYGYTF. CDR3 DNA sequence: TGTGCCAGCAGTGACCCCCGGGGAAACTATGGCTACACCTTC.

The chain employs TRBV3-1 and TRBJ1-1; 7 bases are a match to TRBD1. V lost 4 bases, J lost 8 bases, and 7 bases stayed unmatched. The germline CDR1 and CDR2 sequences are LGHDT and YNNKEL (reference sequence). This CDR3 comprises 13 residues. The CDR3 nucleotides are TGTGCCAGCAGCCGCATACAGGGGACAGAAGCTTTCTTT. This codes for CASSRIQGTEAFF.

In this sample, this clonotype turned up many times. This chain connects TRBV12-3 or TRBV12-4 to TRBJ2-5; 7 nucleotides match TRBD2. This CDR3 is 15 amino acids long. The junction had 10 bases not matched to a gene; V was cut back by 5 bases and J by 4 bases. For the CDR3, the DNA is TGTGCCAGCAGTACGTTGGACCGGGAGGTAGAGACCCAGTACTTC. It specifies CASSTLDREVETQYF.

The sample holds a few counts of this clonotype. The CDR3 region has the DNA TGTGCCAGCAGTGGAACAGGGGGCGTTTTGACTAATGAAAAACTGTTTTTT. It yields the protein CASSGTGGVLTNEKLFF. V is TRBV12-3 or TRBV12-4 and J is TRBJ1-4, with 9 bases lining up with TRBD1. The CDR3 is made up of 17 amino acids. Trimming took 5 bases from V and 2 from J; bases not matched to a gene: 9.

Many counts were recorded for this clonotype. The chain links TRBV20-1 to TRBJ2-5; no clear D gene. V dropped 3 bases and J dropped 0 bases, with 8 bases sitting between them. CDR1 and CDR2 (germline): DFQATT, SNEGSKA (reference sequence). The CDR3 is made up of 13 amino acids. In DNA, the CDR3 is TGCAGTGCTAGTACACCGTACCAAGAGACCCAGTACTTC. This codes for CSASTPYQETQYF.

This clonotype was seen ten or more times. V is TRBV12-3 or TRBV12-4 and J is TRBJ2-5; maybe TRBD2 (5 bases). Between the trimmed V and J ends, which lost 5 bases and 5 bases, there was a span of 12 bases. The CDR3 loop spans 13 amino acids. The CDR3 nucleotides read TGTGCCAGCAGTAGGACTGCCTACGAGACCCAGTACTTC. Its protein is CASSRTAYETQYF.

This rearrangement joins TRBV5-6 to TRBJ2-7; weak D call: TRBD2 (5 bases). The CDR3 sequence is 14 residues long. Per germline, CDR1 SGHDT and CDR2 YYEEEE. Trimming removed 3 bases at V and 3 bases at J, with 13 bases between. CDR3 region: CASSWGVVSYEQYF. CDR3 DNA sequence: TGTGCCAGCAGCTGGGGAGTCGTGAGCTACGAGCAGTACTTC.

This clonotype was recorded at least ten times. This chain uses TRBV28 with TRBJ2-7, with D possibly matching TRBD1 (6 bases). V was trimmed by 10 bases and J by 4 bases, leaving 20 bases between them. CDR3 length equals 14 residues. In germline, CDR1 is MDHEN, CDR2 SYDVKM. This chain's CDR3 is CAINRDGWKYEQYF. The CDR3 nucleotides read TGTGCCATCAACAGGGACGGTTGGAAGTACGAGCAGTACTTC. The full variable domain, in which reference TRBV28 and TRBJ2-7 provide the parts outside the CDR3, is DVKVTQSSRYLVKRTGEKVFLECVQDMDHENMFWYRQDPGLGLRLIYFSYDVKMKEKGDIPEGYSVSREKKERFSLILESASTNQTSMYLCAINRDGWKYEQYFGPGTRLTVT.

This chain uses TRBV29-1 with TRBJ1-1; TRBD1 matches 8 bases. Germline values: CDR1 SQVTM, CDR2 ANQGSEA. This CDR3 has 14 residues. The V segment lost 7 bases and the J segment 9 bases; nucleotides outside the gene matches: 16. In nucleotides, the CDR3 is TGCAGCGCCATCCCGGGACAGGCGGGAGAAAAAGCTTTCTTT. The encoded protein is CSAIPGQAGEKAFF.

This clonotype was counted many times. The rearrangement uses TRBV18 and TRBJ1-4; D not certain. The germline V and J ends were trimmed by 3 bases and 5 bases, with 16 bases remaining between them. The germline V gene encodes CDR1 KGHSH and CDR2 LQKENI. The CDR3 consists of 16 residues. The CDR3 sequence is CASSPTLGPLNEKLFF. In nucleotides, the CDR3 is TGTGCCAGCTCACCGACCCTTGGACCTCTAAATGAAAAACTGTTTTTT.